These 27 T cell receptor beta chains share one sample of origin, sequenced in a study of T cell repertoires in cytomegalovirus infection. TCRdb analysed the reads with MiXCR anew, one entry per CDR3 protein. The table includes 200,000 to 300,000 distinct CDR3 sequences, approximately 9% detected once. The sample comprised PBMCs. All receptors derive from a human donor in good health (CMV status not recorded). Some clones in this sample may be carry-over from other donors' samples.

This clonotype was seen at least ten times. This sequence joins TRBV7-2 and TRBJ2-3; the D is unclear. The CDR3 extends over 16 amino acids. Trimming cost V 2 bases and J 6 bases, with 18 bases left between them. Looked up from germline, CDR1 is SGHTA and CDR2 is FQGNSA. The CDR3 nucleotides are TGTGCCAGCAGCTTAAGTGTCGCCGCGGCGTGGGATACGCAGTATTTT. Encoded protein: CASSLSVAAAWDTQYF.

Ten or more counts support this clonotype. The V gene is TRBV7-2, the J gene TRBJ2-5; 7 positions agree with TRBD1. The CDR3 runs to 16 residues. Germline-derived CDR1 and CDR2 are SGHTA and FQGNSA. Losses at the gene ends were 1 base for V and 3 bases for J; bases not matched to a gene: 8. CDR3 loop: CASSLELRQGEETQYF. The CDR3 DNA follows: TGTGCCAGCAGCTTAGAACTAAGACAGGGCGAAGAGACCCAGTACTTC.

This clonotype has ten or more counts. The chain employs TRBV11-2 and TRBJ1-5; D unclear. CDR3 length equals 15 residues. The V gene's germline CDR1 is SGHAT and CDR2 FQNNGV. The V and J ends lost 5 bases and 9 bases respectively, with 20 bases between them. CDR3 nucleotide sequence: TGTGCCAGCAGCCTAGGAATGGGGAGCGGTGGGCCCCAGCATTTT. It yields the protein CASSLGMGSGGPQHF.

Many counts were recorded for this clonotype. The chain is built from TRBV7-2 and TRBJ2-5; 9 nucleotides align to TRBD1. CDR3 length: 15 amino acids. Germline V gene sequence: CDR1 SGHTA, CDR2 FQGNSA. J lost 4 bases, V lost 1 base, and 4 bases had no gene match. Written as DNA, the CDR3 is TGTGCCAGCAGCTTAGGCCCGACAGGGGGAGAGACCCAGTACTTC. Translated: CASSLGPTGGETQYF.

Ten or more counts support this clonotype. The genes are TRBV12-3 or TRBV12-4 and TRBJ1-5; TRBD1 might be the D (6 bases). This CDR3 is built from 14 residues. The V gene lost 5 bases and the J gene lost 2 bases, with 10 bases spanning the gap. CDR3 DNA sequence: TGTGCCAGCAGTATCGGGGGGCGCAATCAGCCCCAGCATTTT. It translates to CASSIGGRNQPQHF.

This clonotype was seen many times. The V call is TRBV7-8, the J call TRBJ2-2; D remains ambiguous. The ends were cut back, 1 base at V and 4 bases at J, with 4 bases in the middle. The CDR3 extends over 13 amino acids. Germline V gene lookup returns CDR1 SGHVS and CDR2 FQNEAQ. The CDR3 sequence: CASSLVITGELFF. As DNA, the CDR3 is TGTGCCAGCAGCTTAGTCATCACCGGGGAGCTGTTTTTT.

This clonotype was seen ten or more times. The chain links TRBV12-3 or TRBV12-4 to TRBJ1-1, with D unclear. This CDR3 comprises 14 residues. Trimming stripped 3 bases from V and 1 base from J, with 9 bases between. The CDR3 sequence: CASSLGESNTEAFF. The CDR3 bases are TGTGCCAGCAGTTTGGGAGAGTCGAACACTGAAGCTTTCTTT.

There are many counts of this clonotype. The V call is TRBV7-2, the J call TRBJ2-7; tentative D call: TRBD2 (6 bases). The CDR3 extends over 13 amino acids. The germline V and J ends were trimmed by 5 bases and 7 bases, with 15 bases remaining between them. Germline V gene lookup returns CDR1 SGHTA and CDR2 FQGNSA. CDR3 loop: CASSPTRVGEQYF. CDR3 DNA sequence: TGTGCCAGCAGCCCGACTAGGGTGGGGGAGCAGTACTTC. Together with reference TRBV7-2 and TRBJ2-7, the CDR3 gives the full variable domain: GAGVSQSPSNKVTEKGKDVELRCDPISGHTALYWYRQSLGQGLEFLIYFQGNSAPDKSGLPSDRFSAERTGGSVSTLTIQRTQQEDSAVYLCASSPTRVGEQYFGPGTRLTVT.

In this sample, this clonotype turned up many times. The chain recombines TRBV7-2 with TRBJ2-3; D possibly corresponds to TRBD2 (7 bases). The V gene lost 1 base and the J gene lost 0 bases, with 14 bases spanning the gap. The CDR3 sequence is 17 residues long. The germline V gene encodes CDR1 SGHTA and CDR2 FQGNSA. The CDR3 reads CASSLGGGGVSTDTQYF. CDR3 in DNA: TGTGCCAGCAGCTTAGGGGGGGGCGGGGTTAGCACAGATACGCAGTATTTT.

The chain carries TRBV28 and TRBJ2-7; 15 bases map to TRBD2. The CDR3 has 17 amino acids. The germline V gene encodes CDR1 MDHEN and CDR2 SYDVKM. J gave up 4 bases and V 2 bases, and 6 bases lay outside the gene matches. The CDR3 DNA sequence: TGTGCCAGCAGTTTAGGACTAGCGGGGGGGCGAGGGTACGAGCAGTACTTC. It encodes CASSLGLAGGRGYEQYF.

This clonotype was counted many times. In DNA form, the CDR3 reads TGTGCCAGCAGCCCCCCCGACAGGGTGGCCGAGCAGTACTTC. Translated: CASSPPDRVAEQYF. V usage is TRBV7-2 and J usage is TRBJ2-7; the match to TRBD1 covers 7 bases. V lost 5 bases, J lost 6 bases, and 10 bases stayed unmatched. The CDR3 contains 14 residues. CDR1 SGHTA and CDR2 FQGNSA come from the germline V gene.

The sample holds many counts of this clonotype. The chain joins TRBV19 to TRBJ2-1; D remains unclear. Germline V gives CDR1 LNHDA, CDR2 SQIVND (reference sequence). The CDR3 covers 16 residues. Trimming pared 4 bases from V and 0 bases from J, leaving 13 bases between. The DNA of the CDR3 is TGTGCCAGTAGTAAGGCAGCGAAAAGCTCCTACAATGAGCAGTTCTTC. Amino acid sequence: CASSKAAKSSYNEQFF.

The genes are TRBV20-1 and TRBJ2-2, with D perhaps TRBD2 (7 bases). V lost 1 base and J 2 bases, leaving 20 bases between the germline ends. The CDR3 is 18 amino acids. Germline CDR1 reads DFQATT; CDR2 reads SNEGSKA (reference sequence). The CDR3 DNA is TGCAGTGCTAGAGGGCAGGGAATAGGGGGGGCAAACACCGGGGAGCTGTTTTTT. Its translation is CSARGQGIGGANTGELFF.

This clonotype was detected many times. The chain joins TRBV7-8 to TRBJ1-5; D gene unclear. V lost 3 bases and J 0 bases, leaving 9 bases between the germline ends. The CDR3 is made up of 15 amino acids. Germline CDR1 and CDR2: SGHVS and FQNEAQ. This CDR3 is CASSLFPDSNQPQHF. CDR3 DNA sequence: TGTGCCAGCAGCTTGTTTCCCGATAGCAATCAGCCCCAGCATTTT.

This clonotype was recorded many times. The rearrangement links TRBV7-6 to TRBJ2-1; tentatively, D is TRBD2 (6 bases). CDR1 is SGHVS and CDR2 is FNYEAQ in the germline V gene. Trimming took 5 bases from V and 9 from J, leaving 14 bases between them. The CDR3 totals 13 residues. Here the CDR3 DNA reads TGTGCCAGCAGCCCGACGACAGCGGGTGAGCAGTTCTTC. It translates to CASSPTTAGEQFF.

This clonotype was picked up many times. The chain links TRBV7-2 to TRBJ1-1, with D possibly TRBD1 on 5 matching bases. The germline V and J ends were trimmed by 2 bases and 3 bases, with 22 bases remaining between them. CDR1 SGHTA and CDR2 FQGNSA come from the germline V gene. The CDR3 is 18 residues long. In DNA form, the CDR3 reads TGTGCCAGCAGCTTAAAAGGGCTCGGCGGGACCGAGTACACTGAAGCTTTCTTT. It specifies CASSLKGLGGTEYTEAFF.

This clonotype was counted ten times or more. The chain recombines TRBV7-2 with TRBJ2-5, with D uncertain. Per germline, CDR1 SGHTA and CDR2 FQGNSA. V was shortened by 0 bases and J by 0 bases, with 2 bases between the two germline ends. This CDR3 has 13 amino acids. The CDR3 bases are TGTGCCAGCAGCTTAGCGTACCAAGAGACCCAGTACTTC. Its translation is CASSLAYQETQYF.

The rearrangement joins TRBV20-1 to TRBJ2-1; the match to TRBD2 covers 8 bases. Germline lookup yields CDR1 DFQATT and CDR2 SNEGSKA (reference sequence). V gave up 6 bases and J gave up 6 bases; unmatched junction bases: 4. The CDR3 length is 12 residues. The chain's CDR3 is CSAQREINEQFF. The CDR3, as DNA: TGCAGTGCCCAGCGGGAGATCAATGAGCAGTTCTTC.

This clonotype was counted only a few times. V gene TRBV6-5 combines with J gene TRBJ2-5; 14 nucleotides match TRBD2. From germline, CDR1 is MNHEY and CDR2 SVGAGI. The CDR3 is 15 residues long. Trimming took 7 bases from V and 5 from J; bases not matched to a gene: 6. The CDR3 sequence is CASTGLAGGSETQYF. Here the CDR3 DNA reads TGTGCCAGCACCGGACTAGCGGGGGGCAGTGAGACCCAGTACTTC.

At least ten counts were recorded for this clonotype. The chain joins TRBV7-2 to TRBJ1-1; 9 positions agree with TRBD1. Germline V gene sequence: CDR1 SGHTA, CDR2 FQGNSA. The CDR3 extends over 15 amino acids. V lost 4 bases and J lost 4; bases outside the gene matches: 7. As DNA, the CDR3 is TGTGCCAGCAGCTCCTCACAGGGGGCGGGCACTGAAGCTTTCTTT. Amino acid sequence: CASSSSQGAGTEAFF.

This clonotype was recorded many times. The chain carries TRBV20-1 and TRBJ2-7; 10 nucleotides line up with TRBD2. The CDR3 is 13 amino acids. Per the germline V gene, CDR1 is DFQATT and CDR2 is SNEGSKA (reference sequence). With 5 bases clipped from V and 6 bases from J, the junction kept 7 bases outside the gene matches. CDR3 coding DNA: TGCAGTGCTGGTCTAGCGGGAGCCGGCGAGCAGTACTTC. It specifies CSAGLAGAGEQYF.

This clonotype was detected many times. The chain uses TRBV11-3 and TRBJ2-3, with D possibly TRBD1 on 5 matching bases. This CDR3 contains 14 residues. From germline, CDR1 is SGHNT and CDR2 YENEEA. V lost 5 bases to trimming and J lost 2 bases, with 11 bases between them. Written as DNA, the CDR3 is TGTGCCAGCAGCGCTAGACAGAACACAGATACGCAGTATTTT. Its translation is CASSARQNTDTQYF.

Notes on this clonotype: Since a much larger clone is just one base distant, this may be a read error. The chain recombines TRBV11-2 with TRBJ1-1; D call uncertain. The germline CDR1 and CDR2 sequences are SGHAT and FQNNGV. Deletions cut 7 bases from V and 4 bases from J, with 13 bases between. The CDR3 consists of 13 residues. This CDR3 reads CASTPFRTTEAFF. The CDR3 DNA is TGTGCCAGCACCCCTTTCAGAACCACTGAAGCTTTCTTT.

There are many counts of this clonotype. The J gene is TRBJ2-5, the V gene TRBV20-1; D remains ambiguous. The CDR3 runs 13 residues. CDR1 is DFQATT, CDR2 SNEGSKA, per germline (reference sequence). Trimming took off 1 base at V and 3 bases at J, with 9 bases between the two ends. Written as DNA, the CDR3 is TGCAGTGCTAGAGTTGAAAGGGAAGAGACCCAGTACTTC. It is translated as CSARVEREETQYF.

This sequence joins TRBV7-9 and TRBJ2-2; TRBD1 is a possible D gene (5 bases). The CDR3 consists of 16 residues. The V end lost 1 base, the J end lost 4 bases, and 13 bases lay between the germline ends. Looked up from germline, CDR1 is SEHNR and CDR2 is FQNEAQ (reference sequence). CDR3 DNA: TGTGCCAGCAGCTTAGTAGCAGGGATGGGCACCGGGGAGCTGTTTTTT. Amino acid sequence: CASSLVAGMGTGELFF.

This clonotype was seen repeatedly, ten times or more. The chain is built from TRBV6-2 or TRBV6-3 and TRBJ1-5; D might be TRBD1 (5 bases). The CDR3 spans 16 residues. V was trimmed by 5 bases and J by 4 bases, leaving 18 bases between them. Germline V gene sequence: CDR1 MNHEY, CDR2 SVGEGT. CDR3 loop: CASSNTLRGGNQPQHF. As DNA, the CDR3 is TGTGCCAGCAGTAATACTCTCCGGGGCGGAAATCAGCCCCAGCATTTT.

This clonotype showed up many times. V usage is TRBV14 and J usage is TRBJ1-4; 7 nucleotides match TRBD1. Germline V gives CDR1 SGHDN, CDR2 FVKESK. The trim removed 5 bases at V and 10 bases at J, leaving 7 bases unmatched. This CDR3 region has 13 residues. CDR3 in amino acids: CASSYRDRGKLFF. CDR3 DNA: TGTGCCAGCAGCTACCGGGACAGAGGAAAACTGTTTTTT.